A selection of T cell receptor beta chains follows, all from one sample in a study of cytomegalovirus exposure and HLA in healthy donors. Data came from immunoSEQ multiplex PCR; TCRdb stores just in-frame clones and leaves some out. Of some 84,000 clones listed, over 70% are singletons. Sequences were obtained from PBMCs. These receptors originate from a boy younger than 18 in good health and CMV-seronegative. Each CDR3 is given with its conserved first and last residue. D genes are given only for firm matches. A clone size is listed for some rows: how often the clone was seen (once, few, many), or a class if it is expanded.

clone size: .
V gene: TRBV7-8
J gene: TRBJ2-7
D gene: .
CDR3 protein: CASSLAREVYEQYF
CDR3 DNA: TGTGCCAGCAGCTTAGCAAGGGAGGTCTACGAGCAGTACTTC

clone size: .
V gene: TRBV12-5
J gene: TRBJ2-2
D gene: .
CDR3 protein: CASGNVLAYTGELFF
CDR3 DNA: TGTGCTAGTGGCAATGTACTAGCCTACACCGGGGAGCTGTTTTTT

clone size: .
V gene: TRBV6-1
J gene: TRBJ2-7
D gene: TRBD1
CDR3 protein: CASSFQDRGFNEQYF
CDR3 DNA: TGTGCCAGCAGTTTCCAGGACAGGGGTTTCAACGAGCAGTACTTC

clone size: few
V gene: TRBV28
J gene: TRBJ2-1
D gene: .
CDR3 protein: CASSIARDYNEQFF
CDR3 DNA: TGTGCCAGCAGTATCGCTCGGGATTACAATGAGCAGTTCTTC

clone size: .
V gene: TRBV19
J gene: TRBJ2-2
D gene: .
CDR3 protein: CASSTANIGELFF
CDR3 DNA: TGTGCCAGCTCGACAGCGAATATCGGGGAGCTGTTTTTT

clone size: few
V gene: TRBV7-9
J gene: TRBJ2-7
D gene: .
CDR3 protein: CASSLVVGDYEQYF
CDR3 DNA: TGTGCCAGCAGCTTAGTCGTAGGAGACTACGAGCAGTACTTC

clone size: .
V gene: TRBV7-8
J gene: TRBJ1-5
D gene: .
CDR3 protein: CASARDYSNQPQHF
CDR3 DNA: TGTGCCAGCGCCAGGGATTATAGCAATCAGCCCCAGCATTTT

clone size: .
V gene: TRBV7-8
J gene: TRBJ2-7
D gene: TRBD1
CDR3 protein: CASSPGQGTSYEQYF
CDR3 DNA: TGTGCCAGCAGCCCGGGACAGGGGACTTCCTACGAGCAGTACTTC

clone size: .
V gene: TRBV4-3
J gene: TRBJ2-1
D gene: TRBD2
CDR3 protein: CASSPGLATNNEQFF
CDR3 DNA: TGCGCCAGCAGCCCTGGACTAGCGACAAACAATGAGCAGTTCTTC

clone size: .
V gene: TRBV6-1
J gene: TRBJ2-1
D gene: .
CDR3 protein: CASSGRVGNEQFF
CDR3 DNA: TGTGCCAGCAGTGGCAGGGTCGGCAATGAGCAGTTCTTC

clone size: few
V gene: TRBV2
J gene: TRBJ2-7
D gene: TRBD1
CDR3 protein: CASSEFVTGVLEQYF
CDR3 DNA: TGTGCCAGCAGTGAATTTGTGACAGGGGTACTAGAGCAGTACTTC

clone size: .
V gene: TRBV9
J gene: TRBJ1-1
D gene: .
CDR3 protein: CASSRGWVVWEEINGAFF
CDR3 DNA: TGTGCCAGCAGCCGGGGGTGGGTTGTTTGGGAGGAGATCAACGGAGCTTTCTTT

clone size: .
V gene: TRBV7-9
J gene: TRBJ1-2
D gene: .
CDR3 protein: CASRTWDNNYGYTF
CDR3 DNA: TGTGCCAGCCGCACCTGGGACAACAACTATGGCTACACCTTC

clone size: .
V gene: TRBV29-1
J gene: TRBJ2-2
D gene: .
CDR3 protein: CSGNRVLTGELFF
CDR3 DNA: TGCAGCGGGAACAGGGTGCTTACCGGGGAGCTGTTTTTT

clone size: .
V gene: TRBV29-1
J gene: TRBJ2-1
D gene: TRBD2
CDR3 protein: CSVLRLAGGNEQFF
CDR3 DNA: TGCAGCGTTCTACGACTAGCGGGGGGCAATGAGCAGTTCTTC

clone size: few
V gene: TRBV6-6
J gene: TRBJ1-5
D gene: .
CDR3 protein: CASSYGAGNQPQHF
CDR3 DNA: TGTGCCAGCAGTTACGGGGCAGGCAATCAGCCCCAGCATTTT

clone size: once
V gene: TRBV18
J gene: TRBJ2-7
D gene: .
CDR3 protein: CASSGDRSSYEQYF
CDR3 DNA: TGTGCCAGCTCTGGCGACAGGAGCTCCTACGAGCAGTACTTC

clone size: few
V gene: TRBV27
J gene: TRBJ1-6
D gene: TRBD1
CDR3 protein: CASRRDRVGSPLHF
CDR3 DNA: TGTGCCAGCAGAAGAGACAGGGTAGGGTCACCCCTCCACTTT

clone size: .
V gene: TRBV7-2
J gene: TRBJ1-2
D gene: .
CDR3 protein: CASSLMEGRGGYTF
CDR3 DNA: TGTGCCAGCAGCTTAATGGAGGGGCGGGGGGGCTACACCTTC

clone size: .
V gene: TRBV19
J gene: TRBJ1-1
D gene: .
CDR3 protein: CASSIYLNTEAFF
CDR3 DNA: TGTGCCAGTAGTATATATCTGAACACTGAAGCTTTCTTT

clone size: .
V gene: TRBV29-1
J gene: TRBJ2-7
D gene: .
CDR3 protein: CSVDGTRSSYEQYF
CDR3 DNA: TGCAGCGTTGATGGGACAAGGAGCTCCTACGAGCAGTACTTC

clone size: once
V gene: TRBV7-2
J gene: TRBJ1-4
D gene: .
CDR3 protein: CASIPPPAQLNEKLFF
CDR3 DNA: TGTGCCAGCATTCCCCCCCCGGCACAGCTGAATGAAAAACTGTTTTTT

clone size: .
V gene: TRBV5-1
J gene: TRBJ1-1
D gene: .
CDR3 protein: CASSPGLNTEAFF
CDR3 DNA: TGCGCCAGCAGCCCGGGATTGAACACTGAAGCTTTCTTT

clone size: .
V gene: TRBV9
J gene: TRBJ2-7
D gene: TRBD1
CDR3 protein: CASSRMGTGLYEQYF
CDR3 DNA: TGTGCCAGCAGCCGAATGGGGACAGGACTATACGAGCAGTACTTC

clone size: .
V gene: TRBV5-1
J gene: TRBJ2-1
D gene: .
CDR3 protein: CASSWAGFYNEQFF
CDR3 DNA: TGCGCCAGCAGCTGGGCGGGGTTCTACAATGAGCAGTTCTTC

clone size: .
V gene: TRBV21-1
J gene: TRBJ1-5
D gene: .
CDR3 protein: CASSKDEPGSQPQHF
CDR3 DNA: TGTGCCAGCAGCAAAGACGAGCCGGGAAGTCAGCCCCAGCATTTT

clone size: .
V gene: TRBV6-1
J gene: TRBJ1-1
D gene: .
CDR3 protein: CATSRGTEAFF
CDR3 DNA: TGTGCCACTAGTCGTGGCACTGAAGCTTTCTTT

clone size: .
V gene: TRBV28
J gene: TRBJ1-2
D gene: .
CDR3 protein: CASSSDGEYGYTF
CDR3 DNA: TGTGCCAGCAGTTCGGACGGGGAGTATGGCTACACCTTC

clone size: few
V gene: TRBV4-1
J gene: TRBJ2-2
D gene: .
CDR3 protein: CASSQEEGDTGELFF
CDR3 DNA: TGCGCCAGCAGCCAAGAGGAAGGAGACACCGGGGAGCTGTTTTTT

clone size: .
V gene: TRBV6-5
J gene: TRBJ1-2
D gene: .
CDR3 protein: CATQNRVLNYGYTF
CDR3 DNA: TGTGCCACCCAGAACAGGGTCCTTAACTATGGCTACACCTTC

clone size: .
V gene: TRBV10-3
J gene: TRBJ2-1
D gene: TRBD2
CDR3 protein: CASSRLAGKWDEQFF
CDR3 DNA: TGTGCCAGCAGTAGACTAGCGGGAAAATGGGATGAGCAGTTCTTC

clone size: .
V gene: TRBV29-1
J gene: TRBJ2-7
D gene: TRBD1
CDR3 protein: CSVEARDRDYEQYF
CDR3 DNA: TGCAGCGTTGAAGCCCGGGACAGGGACTACGAGCAGTACTTC

clone size: .
V gene: TRBV2
J gene: TRBJ2-7
D gene: .
CDR3 protein: CASSRQVSYEQYF
CDR3 DNA: TGTGCCAGCTCCCGACAGGTCTCCTACGAGCAGTACTTC

clone size: .
V gene: TRBV6-5
J gene: TRBJ2-7
D gene: TRBD1
CDR3 protein: CASSWGQGNEQYF
CDR3 DNA: TGTGCCAGCAGCTGGGGACAGGGCAACGAGCAGTACTTC

clone size: .
V gene: TRBV5-1
J gene: TRBJ2-6
D gene: .
CDR3 protein: CASKGVGGANVLTF
CDR3 DNA: TGCGCCAGCAAGGGGGTCGGGGGGGCCAACGTCCTGACTTTC

clone size: .
V gene: TRBV6-5
J gene: TRBJ2-2
D gene: .
CDR3 protein: CASRGGQSLTGELFF
CDR3 DNA: TGTGCCAGCAGGGGGGGACAGAGTTTAACCGGGGAGCTGTTTTTT

clone size: few
V gene: TRBV29-1
J gene: TRBJ2-7
D gene: TRBD1
CDR3 protein: CSHTTGGSGEQYF
CDR3 DNA: TGCAGCCATACGACAGGGGGTTCGGGTGAGCAGTACTTC

clone size: .
V gene: TRBV6-5
J gene: TRBJ1-5
D gene: .
CDR3 protein: CASSYDGGQPQHF
CDR3 DNA: TGTGCCAGCAGTTATGATGGGGGCCAGCCCCAGCATTTT

clone size: .
V gene: TRBV5-1
J gene: TRBJ1-2
D gene: .
CDR3 protein: CASNPVGGPEGYTF
CDR3 DNA: TGCGCCAGCAACCCCGTGGGGGGACCAGAAGGCTACACCTTC

clone size: few
V gene: TRBV19
J gene: TRBJ1-1
D gene: .
CDR3 protein: CASGGGWLGTEAFF
CDR3 DNA: TGTGCCAGTGGGGGGGGGTGGTTGGGCACTGAAGCTTTCTTT

clone size: .
V gene: TRBV28
J gene: TRBJ1-1
D gene: .
CDR3 protein: CASSSRVRDTEAFF
CDR3 DNA: TGTGCCAGCAGTTCCAGGGTTAGGGACACTGAAGCTTTCTTT

clone size: .
V gene: TRBV30
J gene: TRBJ1-5
D gene: TRBD1
CDR3 protein: CACSQGGDQPQHF
CDR3 DNA: TGTGCCTGCTCACAGGGGGGGGATCAGCCCCAGCATTTT

clone size: .
V gene: TRBV30
J gene: TRBJ1-1
D gene: .
CDR3 protein: CAWSVAQLNTEAFF
CDR3 DNA: TGTGCCTGGAGTGTCGCTCAGTTAAACACTGAAGCTTTCTTT

clone size: .
V gene: TRBV2
J gene: TRBJ1-3
D gene: .
CDR3 protein: CASSGVAGSGGNTIYF
CDR3 DNA: TGTGCCAGCAGTGGAGTCGCAGGGTCGGGTGGAAACACCATATATTTT

clone size: .
V gene: TRBV28
J gene: TRBJ1-1
D gene: TRBD1
CDR3 protein: CASSIGTGLEAFF
CDR3 DNA: TGTGCCAGCAGTATCGGGACAGGGCTTGAAGCTTTCTTT

clone size: .
V gene: TRBV7-2
J gene: TRBJ2-7
D gene: TRBD2
CDR3 protein: CASSFGGRVYEQYF
CDR3 DNA: TGTGCCAGCAGCTTTGGTGGGAGGGTCTACGAGCAGTACTTC

clone size: few
V gene: TRBV7-9
J gene: TRBJ1-5
D gene: .
CDR3 protein: CASSLTGDSNQPQHF
CDR3 DNA: TGTGCCAGCAGCTTAACGGGGGATAGCAATCAGCCCCAGCATTTT

clone size: few
V gene: TRBV28
J gene: TRBJ2-7
D gene: TRBD2
CDR3 protein: CASRPGLAGFYEQYF
CDR3 DNA: TGTGCCAGCAGACCGGGACTAGCGGGCTTCTACGAGCAGTACTTC

clone size: .
V gene: TRBV29-1
J gene: TRBJ2-1
D gene: .
CDR3 protein: CSVDNIGSYNEQFF
CDR3 DNA: TGCAGCGTTGATAATATAGGGAGCTACAATGAGCAGTTCTTC

clone size: once
V gene: TRBV7-2
J gene: TRBJ1-6
D gene: .
CDR3 protein: CASSPSSDSYNSPLHF
CDR3 DNA: TGTGCCAGCAGCCCTAGTTCAGATTCCTATAATTCACCCCTCCACTTT

clone size: .
V gene: TRBV4-2
J gene: TRBJ1-5
D gene: .
CDR3 protein: CASSQGGSFHQPQHF
CDR3 DNA: TGTGCCAGCAGCCAAGGAGGTAGTTTTCATCAGCCCCAGCATTTT

clone size: .
V gene: TRBV13
J gene: TRBJ1-1
D gene: TRBD1
CDR3 protein: CASSGDRVTEAFF
CDR3 DNA: TGTGCCAGCAGCGGGGACAGAGTCACTGAAGCTTTCTTT

clone size: .
V gene: TRBV6-5
J gene: TRBJ2-1
D gene: .
CDR3 protein: CASTLSGGPYNEQFF
CDR3 DNA: TGTGCCAGCACCCTGAGCGGCGGTCCCTACAATGAGCAGTTCTTC

clone size: .
V gene: TRBV4-1
J gene: TRBJ1-1
D gene: .
CDR3 protein: CASSREPGMNTEAFF
CDR3 DNA: TGCGCCAGCAGCCGAGAACCGGGAATGAACACTGAAGCTTTCTTT

clone size: .
V gene: TRBV7-2
J gene: TRBJ1-2
D gene: .
CDR3 protein: CASSLNGQGGYTF
CDR3 DNA: TGTGCCAGCAGCTTAAATGGGCAGGGTGGCTACACCTTC

clone size: .
V gene: TRBV29-1
J gene: TRBJ2-1
D gene: TRBD2
CDR3 protein: CSVPGLAGREQFF
CDR3 DNA: TGCAGCGTCCCGGGACTAGCGGGTAGGGAGCAGTTCTTC

clone size: .
V gene: TRBV28
J gene: TRBJ1-6
D gene: .
CDR3 protein: CASSFRGPIGTLHF
CDR3 DNA: TGTGCCAGCAGTTTCAGGGGTCCCATAGGGACCCTCCACTTT

clone size: .
V gene: TRBV5-6
J gene: TRBJ1-2
D gene: TRBD1
CDR3 protein: CASSKDRGLERNYGYTF
CDR3 DNA: TGTGCCAGCAGCAAGGACAGGGGGCTGGAACGGAACTATGGCTACACCTTC